Shown below are 22 T cell receptor beta chains from a single sample sequenced in a study of technical replicates of blood from a handful of donors. Assay used: immunoSEQ multiplex PCR; TCRdb lists only in-frame clones, some missing. The table shows tens of thousands of clones, with roughly 98% occurring only once. Sequencing used T cells isolated from PBMCs. These receptors all stem from a human donor in good health.

This chain joins TRBV5-8 and TRBJ1-6, with 8 bases identical to TRBD1. Unmatched junction bases numbered 13, after V lost 3 bases and J lost 8 bases. The germline V gene encodes CDR1 SGHTS and CDR2 YDEGEE. This CDR3 region has 17 residues. The CDR3 DNA follows: TGTGCCAGCAGCTCGTCCTTTGAAGACAGGGGATATTCACCCCTCCACTTT. It yields the protein CASSSSFEDRGYSPLHF.

The J gene is TRBJ1-2, the V gene TRBV7-9; the D gene is possibly TRBD1 (6 bases). Per the germline V gene, CDR1 is SEHNR and CDR2 is FQNEAQ (reference sequence). V lost 0 bases to trimming and J lost 5 bases, with 10 bases between them. There are 14 residues in the CDR3. CDR3 bases: TGTGCCAGCAGCTTAGCAGGGGGAAGTTATGGCTACACCTTC. Translation gives CASSLAGGSYGYTF.

The chain carries TRBV6-5 and TRBJ1-6; D gene unclear. The CDR3 spans 13 residues. CDR1 is MNHEY and CDR2 is SVGAGI in the germline V gene. Trimming removed 7 bases from V and 9 bases from J, with 13 bases in between. DNA of the CDR3: TGTGCCAGCACTGTGCGAATTCCTTCACCCCTCCACTTT. It encodes CASTVRIPSPLHF.

CDR3 in DNA: TGCAGCGCCGACTGGACAGGTCTACAAGAGACCCAGTACTTC. Translation: CSADWTGLQETQYF. V usage is TRBV29-1 and J usage is TRBJ2-5, with 7 positions matching TRBD1. Germline V gene data show CDR1 as SQVTM and CDR2 as ANQGSEA. V was pared by 7 bases and J by 2 bases, with 10 bases of the junction left unmatched. This CDR3 is 14 amino acids long.

The chain carries TRBV29-1 and TRBJ1-3, with D unresolved. The germline V gene encodes CDR1 SQVTM and CDR2 ANQGSEA. V was clipped by 7 bases and J by 0 bases, with 10 bases between them. This CDR3 has 13 amino acids. Here the CDR3 DNA reads TGCAGCGCCAGACTCGGCTCTGGAAACACCATATATTTT. This gives the protein CSARLGSGNTIYF.

The V gene is TRBV6-5, the J gene TRBJ1-2, with 9 bases fitting TRBD1. In germline, CDR1 is MNHEY, CDR2 SVGAGI. V dropped 6 bases and J dropped 4; count of bases not matched to a gene: 3. This CDR3 has 13 amino acids. The chain's CDR3 is CASSTGGTYGYTF. The CDR3 coding sequence is TGTGCCAGCAGCACAGGGGGCACCTATGGCTACACCTTC.

The chain employs TRBV5-1 and TRBJ1-2; 10 nucleotides agree with TRBD1. This CDR3 is 15 amino acids long. Trimming took 3 bases from V and 1 from J; bases not matched to a gene: 3. Germline-derived CDR1 and CDR2 are SGHRS and YFSETQ. CDR3 coding DNA: TGCGCCAGCAGCTCGGGACAGGGGCTTAACTATGGCTACACCTTC. Residues: CASSSGQGLNYGYTF. The variable domain in full, with the rest retrieved from reference TRBV5-1 and TRBJ1-2, is KAGVTQTPRYLIKTRGQQVTLSCSPISGHRSVSWYQQTPGQGLQFLFEYFSETQRNKGNFPGRFSGRQFSNSRSEMNVSTLELGDSALYLCASSSGQGLNYGYTFGSGTRLTVV.

V gene TRBV5-1 combines with J gene TRBJ2-1; TRBD2 might be the D (5 bases). Germline CDR1 is SGHRS and CDR2 is YFSETQ. V lost 1 base and J lost 4, with 15 bases in between. This CDR3 comprises 16 residues. The CDR3 DNA sequence: TGCGCCAGCAGCTTGATGTGGGAGATGGGGTACAATGAGCAGTTCTTC. Translation: CASSLMWEMGYNEQFF.

This chain joins TRBV27 and TRBJ2-7; 8 bases fit TRBD2. Germline lookup yields CDR1 MNHEY and CDR2 SMNVEV (reference sequence). The J segment lost 8 bases and the V segment lost 2 bases, leaving 2 bases of the junction unmatched. This CDR3 spans 12 amino acids. CDR3 coding DNA: TGTGCCAGCAGTTTAAGCGGGGGCCAGCAGTACTTC. Its protein is CASSLSGGQQYF.

The V and J genes are TRBV19 and TRBJ1-2; 8 bases match TRBD1. The trim removed 5 bases at V and 4 bases at J, leaving 15 bases unmatched. CDR3 length equals 17 residues. CDR1 and CDR2 from the germline V gene are LNHDA and SQIVND (reference sequence). The CDR3 coding sequence is TGTGCCAGTAGTGTGTCCTATACCGGGACAGGTGTCTATGGCTACACCTTC. Protein sequence: CASSVSYTGTGVYGYTF.

This chain links TRBV6-1 with TRBJ2-5; weak D call: TRBD2 (5 bases). The CDR3 covers 12 residues. Trimming cost V 6 bases and J 5 bases, with 10 bases left between them. Germline values: CDR1 MNHNS, CDR2 SASEGT. The CDR3 nucleotides are TGTGCCAGCAGCCCCAAGCGGGAGACCCAGTACTTC. Translated: CASSPKRETQYF.

V gene TRBV11-2 combines with J gene TRBJ1-2; D might be TRBD1 (5 bases). V was trimmed by 0 bases and J by 4 bases, leaving 18 bases between them. CDR3 size: 17 residues. Germline values: CDR1 SGHAT, CDR2 FQNNGV. The CDR3, as DNA: TGTGCCAGCAGCTTAGAAGGTTTGGGGCAGGGCCGCTATGGCTACACCTTC. Translated, it gives CASSLEGLGQGRYGYTF.

V and J are TRBV7-3 and TRBJ1-1, with D possibly TRBD1 on 5 matching bases. The CDR3 runs 13 residues. V was cut by 1 base and J by 6 bases, with 9 bases left in between. In germline, CDR1 is SGHTA, CDR2 FQGTGA. CDR3 sequence (DNA): TGTGCCAGCAGCTTAAATGGGGCAGCTGAAGCTTTCTTT. It yields the protein CASSLNGAAEAFF.

V gene TRBV28 combines with J gene TRBJ1-4, with TRBD1 as a possible D gene (5 bases). Looked up from germline, CDR1 is MDHEN and CDR2 is SYDVKM. With 6 bases removed from V and 7 bases from J, the gap between germline ends came to 18 bases. The CDR3 length is 15 residues. CDR3 nucleotide sequence: TGTGCCAGCAGGACCCGCAGGGTTCTTCCTGAAAAACTGTTTTTT. This encodes CASRTRRVLPEKLFF.

The chain uses TRBV28 and TRBJ1-4, with D possibly being TRBD1 (6 bases). The length of the CDR3 is 15 residues. Deletions cut 5 bases from V and 4 bases from J, with 14 bases between. Germline lookup yields CDR1 MDHEN and CDR2 SYDVKM. The CDR3 protein is CASSTGQGFNEKLFF. CDR3 sequence (DNA): TGTGCCAGCAGTACCGGGCAGGGGTTTAATGAAAAACTGTTTTTT. The full variable domain, rest sourced from reference TRBV28 and TRBJ1-4, is DVKVTQSSRYLVKRTGEKVFLECVQDMDHENMFWYRQDPGLGLRLIYFSYDVKMKEKGDIPEGYSVSREKKERFSLILESASTNQTSMYLCASSTGQGFNEKLFFGSGTQLSVL.

The chain is built from TRBV11-3 and TRBJ2-1, with 7 bases identical to TRBD1. The CDR3 covers 15 residues. CDR1 and CDR2 from the germline V gene are SGHNT and YENEEA. With V trimmed by 5 bases and J by 3 bases, 7 bases remained unmatched. DNA for the CDR3: TGTGCCAGCAGCGGACGGACAGGAAGCTACAATGAGCAGTTCTTC. It translates to CASSGRTGSYNEQFF.

The chain recombines TRBV5-1 with TRBJ1-2; D unclear. The CDR3 has 13 residues. Trimming removed 0 bases from V and 6 bases from J, with 9 bases in between. CDR1 is SGHRS, CDR2 YFSETQ, per germline. CDR3 protein: CASSLGAVDGYTF. DNA of the CDR3: TGCGCCAGCAGCTTGGGGGCTGTAGATGGCTACACCTTC.

The V and J genes are TRBV7-3 and TRBJ2-1; TRBD2 aligns across 9 bases. Germline CDR1 SGHTA, CDR2 FQGTGA. This CDR3 spans 16 amino acids. The J segment lost 3 bases and the V segment lost 0 bases, leaving 3 bases of the junction unmatched. This CDR3 is CASSLTGLALYNEQFF. CDR3 bases: TGTGCCAGCAGCTTAACGGGACTAGCTCTCTACAATGAGCAGTTCTTC.

This rearrangement joins TRBV6-1 to TRBJ2-7; D is possibly TRBD1 (6 bases). Trimming left V 2 bases short and J 4 bases short, with 15 bases between. The length of the CDR3 is 15 residues. Per germline, CDR1 MNHNS and CDR2 SASEGT. The CDR3 spells CASSELDSEAYEQYF. Written as DNA, the CDR3 is TGTGCCAGCAGTGAACTGGACAGCGAAGCGTACGAGCAGTACTTC.

V and J are TRBV5-1 and TRBJ2-3, with 8 bases matching TRBD2. Trimming cost V 4 bases and J 4 bases; bases outside gene matches: 5. The CDR3 is 14 amino acids. Germline lookup yields CDR1 SGHRS and CDR2 YFSETQ. CDR3 sequence: CASSPGGVSDTQYF. The CDR3 region has the DNA TGCGCCAGCAGCCCGGGGGGGGTCTCAGATACGCAGTATTTT.

The chain uses TRBV5-6 and TRBJ2-1, with TRBD2 matching 7 bases. CDR1 is SGHDT and CDR2 is YYEEEE in the germline V gene. This CDR3 has 15 amino acids. V shed 3 bases and J 3 bases; nucleotides not matched to a gene: 6. CDR3: CASSSPREHYNEQFF. The CDR3 DNA is TGTGCCAGCAGCTCCCCGCGGGAGCACTACAATGAGCAGTTCTTC.

This chain uses TRBV11-2 with TRBJ1-2; a possible D gene is TRBD1 (5 bases). CDR3 size: 18 residues. The germline V gene has CDR1 SGHAT and CDR2 FQNNGV. V dropped 5 bases and J dropped 1 base, with 23 bases sitting between them. The CDR3: CASSAYRWDSRSNYGYTF. The CDR3 nucleotides read TGTGCCAGCAGCGCCTACCGTTGGGACTCAAGGAGTAACTATGGCTACACCTTC.